The clone carrying this T cell receptor (beta chain) was counted at least ten times. This sample stems from a study of Graves' ophthalmopathy and Graves' hyperthyroidism. Beta-chain TCR CDR3 regions were amplified from RNA transcripts. RT-PCR in the first round used HTBI primers; a second-round multiplex PCR followed. TCRdb reprocessed the multiplex PCR reads via MiXCR and lists one record per CDR3 protein. This table has about 500,000 distinct CDR3 sequences, around 14% appearing once. The V and J ends lost 4 bases and 5 bases respectively, with 19 bases between them. CDR3 length: 16 residues. CDR1 and CDR2 (germline): KGHDR, SFDVKD. For donors with ophthalmopathy, the disease showed moderate-to-severe activity, reached CAS ≥3 and NOSPECS ≥4, and had lasted under 3 months. Physicians reached a diagnosis by relying on clinical symptoms, serum thyroxine, TRAb, thyroid ultrasound and orbital computed tomography.

The receptor's source is a woman in her thirties with Graves' ophthalmopathy. The chain has TRBV24-1 and TRBJ1-1; TRBD1 is a possible D gene (5 bases). The sequenced sample consisted of blood. Here the CDR3 reads CATSEPPREGRTEAFF. The CDR3 DNA sequence: TGTGCCACCAGTGAACCCCCCCGAGAGGGGAGAACTGAAGCTTTCTTT.